What follows are 28 T cell receptor beta chains derived from one specimen sequenced in a study of T cell repertoires in cytomegalovirus infection. TCRdb reprocessed the reads with MiXCR, giving one entry per CDR3 protein. The table records about 530,000 distinct CDR3 sequences, about a quarter of them present only once. Sequences were obtained from PBMCs. The receptors shown here come from a human donor in good health (CMV status not recorded). Some clones in this sample may be carry-over from other donors' samples.

This clonotype was seen ten or more times. The chain combines TRBV7-2 with TRBJ1-5, with D unresolved. Germline V gene data show CDR1 as SGHTA and CDR2 as FQGNSA. Trimming stripped 5 bases from V and 4 bases from J, with 15 bases between. The CDR3 is made up of 15 amino acids. The CDR3 DNA is TGTGCCAGCAGCCCCTCGGGGTTTAGTAATCAGCCCCAGCATTTT. Its translation is CASSPSGFSNQPQHF.

This clonotype was recorded only once. This chain connects TRBV3-1 to TRBJ1-4; no firm D call. Germline CDR1 is LGHDT and CDR2 is YNNKEL (reference sequence). The germline V and J ends were trimmed by 5 bases and 10 bases, with 11 bases remaining between them. The CDR3 is 12 amino acids. The CDR3 loop reads CASSARLAKLFF. DNA of the CDR3: TGTGCCAGCAGCGCCCGACTTGCAAAACTGTTTTTT.

The CDR3 loop reads CASSLDVATRYEQYV. CDR3 bases: TGCGCCAGCAGCCTAGACGTAGCCACGAGGTACGAGCAGTACGTC. The V call is TRBV4-1, the J call TRBJ2-7; D call uncertain. This CDR3 has 15 amino acids. Trimming took 4 bases from V and 4 from J, leaving 17 bases between them. Per the germline V gene, CDR1 is MGHRA and CDR2 is YSYEKL.

The chain recombines TRBV7-9 with TRBJ1-6, with TRBD1 identical over 7 bases. Unmatched junction bases numbered 7, after V lost 0 bases and J lost 8 bases. The length of the CDR3 is 16 residues. Germline values: CDR1 SEHNR, CDR2 FQNEAQ (reference sequence). CDR3 sequence: CASSLALTGSHSPLHF. The CDR3 bases are TGTGCCAGCAGCTTAGCCCTGACAGGGTCCCATTCACCCCTCCACTTT.

The CDR3 DNA reads as TGTGCCAGCAGCCGACGTCAAACACTTCTACGGGGATTTACTGGGGAGCTGTTTTTT. Encoded protein: CASSRRQTLLRGFTGELFF. V gene TRBV6-5 combines with J gene TRBJ2-2; D may be TRBD2 (5 bases). Germline values: CDR1 MNHEY, CDR2 SVGAGI. This CDR3 has 19 residues. V gave up 6 bases and J gave up 8 bases, with 31 bases separating them.

This clonotype has just a few counts. This chain joins TRBV7-2 and TRBJ2-7, with 10 bases identical to TRBD2. V shed 0 bases, J shed 2 bases, and the junction held 7 bases outside the gene matches. CDR1 is SGHTA and CDR2 is FQGNSA in the germline V gene. The CDR3 runs 17 residues. This CDR3 is CASSLAPGLAATYEQYF. The CDR3 nucleotides read TGTGCCAGCAGCTTAGCGCCCGGACTAGCGGCTACCTACGAGCAGTACTTC.

This sequence joins TRBV30 and TRBJ2-2, with unresolved D. The CDR3 is made up of 13 amino acids. Per germline, CDR1 GTSNPN and CDR2 SVGIG (reference sequence). Trimming removed 0 bases at V and 3 bases at J, with 5 bases between. Here the CDR3 reads CAWSVLHTGELFF. The CDR3, as DNA: TGTGCCTGGAGTGTACTGCACACCGGGGAGCTGTTTTTT.

A few counts support this clonotype. V is TRBV25-1 and J is TRBJ2-3; TRBD1 is a possible D gene (6 bases). V was trimmed by 4 bases and J by 4 bases, leaving 12 bases between them. The germline CDR1 and CDR2 sequences are MGHDK and SYGVNS. The CDR3 loop spans 14 amino acids. CDR3 bases: TGTGCCAGCAGTGTAGGGACAATAGCAGATACGCAGTATTTT. Translated, it gives CASSVGTIADTQYF.

This clonotype was seen a few times. The chain uses TRBV20-1 and TRBJ2-5; a weak D match, TRBD2 (6 bases). CDR1 and CDR2 (germline): DFQATT, SNEGSKA (reference sequence). CDR3 length: 14 residues. The germline V and J ends were trimmed by 6 bases and 1 base, with 15 bases remaining between them. The CDR3 nucleotides are TGCAGTGCGGCGGGATGGAGGGTCCAAGAGACCCAGTACTTC. Amino acids: CSAAGWRVQETQYF.

The table lists this clonotype with a few counts. This rearrangement joins TRBV6-5 to TRBJ2-7, with unresolved D. The V and J ends lost 5 bases and 2 bases respectively, with 10 bases between them. CDR1 and CDR2 from the germline V gene are MNHEY and SVGAGI. This CDR3 is built from 13 residues. CDR3 DNA sequence: TGTGCCAGCAGTCCTCCCCCCCCCTACGAGCAGTACTTC. This codes for CASSPPPPYEQYF.

This clonotype was observed a handful of times. The genes are TRBV6-5 and TRBJ1-2, with D perhaps TRBD1 (5 bases). The CDR3 has 12 amino acids. The V end was cut by 8 bases, the J end by 2 bases, with 9 bases between. CDR1 is MNHEY and CDR2 is SVGAGI in the germline V gene. The CDR3 DNA follows: TGTGCCAGCGGGGGAGGGAACTATGGCTACACCTTC. Translated: CASGGGNYGYTF.

This chain joins TRBV5-4 and TRBJ2-1, with D tentatively TRBD1 (5 bases). V lost 1 base and J 9 bases, leaving 17 bases between the germline ends. This CDR3 is built from 15 residues. Germline V gene data show CDR1 as SGHNT and CDR2 as YYREEE (reference sequence). The CDR3 here is CASSLRQNLQGEQFF. CDR3 sequence (DNA): TGTGCCAGCAGCTTGAGACAGAACTTGCAAGGTGAGCAGTTCTTC.

The chain joins TRBV5-4 to TRBJ2-5; 9 bases map to TRBD2. Germline V gene sequence: CDR1 SGHNT, CDR2 YYREEE (reference sequence). With V trimmed by 0 bases and J by 4 bases, 7 bases remained unmatched. CDR3 length equals 16 residues. CDR3 amino acids: CASSLASAGGGETQYF. For the CDR3, the DNA is TGTGCCAGCAGCTTGGCCTCAGCGGGAGGAGGAGAGACCCAGTACTTC. The whole variable domain, remainder taken from reference TRBV5-4 and TRBJ2-5, is ETGVTQSPTHLIKTRGQQVTLRCSSQSGHNTVSWYQQALGQGPQFIFQYYREEENGRGNFPPRFSGLQFPNYSSELNVNALELDDSALYLCASSLASAGGGETQYFGPGTRLLVL.

The gene calls are TRBV4-1 and TRBJ1-3, with 10 positions matching TRBD1. This CDR3 is 14 amino acids long. Germline V gene sequence: CDR1 MGHRA, CDR2 YSYEKL. V shed 6 bases, J shed 8 bases, and the junction held 7 bases outside the gene matches. The CDR3 DNA sequence: TGCGCCAGCAGGGGGACAGGGGTTTTGGACACCATATATTTT. This gives the protein CASRGTGVLDTIYF.

The rearrangement links TRBV2 to TRBJ2-2; TRBD2 aligns across 12 bases. The CDR3 is 16 residues long. Unmatched junction bases numbered 6, after V lost 6 bases and J lost 4 bases. Germline lookup yields CDR1 SNHLY and CDR2 FYNNEI. The CDR3 sequence is CASRMLAGGSTGELFF. The CDR3 bases are TGTGCCAGCAGGATGCTAGCGGGAGGGAGCACCGGGGAGCTGTTTTTT.

This clonotype showed up many times. The gene calls are TRBV7-2 and TRBJ2-1, with 8 nucleotides matching TRBD1. Trimming cost V 8 bases and J 10 bases; bases outside gene matches: 10. Germline CDR1 reads SGHTA; CDR2 reads FQGNSA. This CDR3 contains 13 residues. The CDR3 here is CASRVQGAFEQFF. CDR3 in DNA: TGTGCCAGCCGAGTTCAGGGGGCGTTCGAGCAGTTCTTC.

This clonotype appeared many times. The CDR3 sequence: CASSWGGGLSGNTIYF. For the CDR3, the DNA is TGTGCCAGCTCCTGGGGGGGAGGCCTCTCCGGAAACACCATATATTTT. V gene TRBV7-8 combines with J gene TRBJ1-3; D is perhaps TRBD1 (5 bases). This CDR3 is built from 16 residues. CDR1 is SGHVS, CDR2 FQNEAQ, per germline. V was clipped by 8 bases and J by 4 bases, with 21 bases between them.

This clonotype has ten or more counts. The rearrangement uses TRBV12-3 or TRBV12-4 and TRBJ2-3; 15 bases are a match to TRBD2. With 5 bases clipped from V and 10 bases from J, the junction kept 13 bases outside the gene matches. This CDR3 region has 17 residues. The CDR3, as DNA: TGTGCCAGCAGTCAAGGACTAGCGGGAGGGATTAAGAAGGCGCAGTATTTT. Amino acid sequence: CASSQGLAGGIKKAQYF.

A few counts support this clonotype. CDR3 DNA: TGTGCCAGCAGTTTTAGGCCCAACGGGGCTTTCTTT. Translated, it gives CASSFRPNGAFF. V gene TRBV12-3 or TRBV12-4 combines with J gene TRBJ1-1; D unclear. This CDR3 is 12 amino acids long. V was pared by 3 bases and J by 11 bases, with 13 bases between.

The chain employs TRBV20-1 and TRBJ2-3; TRBD2 agrees at 9 bases. The CDR3 is made up of 18 amino acids. The ends lost 0 bases at V and 1 base at J; junction bases unmatched: 11. The V gene's germline CDR1 is DFQATT and CDR2 SNEGSKA (reference sequence). The chain's CDR3 is CSARDTLASGVGTDTQYF. For the CDR3, the DNA is TGCAGTGCTAGAGATACCCTGGCTAGCGGGGTGGGCACAGATACGCAGTATTTT.

V is TRBV12-3 or TRBV12-4 and J is TRBJ2-3; 8 bases align to TRBD1. The V and J ends lost 3 bases and 3 bases, in that order; junction bases with no gene match: 14. This CDR3 contains 18 residues. CDR3 residues: CASSFRQGARRGTDTQYF. The CDR3 DNA follows: TGTGCCAGCAGTTTCCGGCAGGGGGCGAGGCGGGGAACAGATACGCAGTATTTT.

The gene calls are TRBV5-4 and TRBJ2-7; TRBD2 is a possible D gene (5 bases). Looked up from germline, CDR1 is SGHNT and CDR2 is YYREEE (reference sequence). V was clipped by 3 bases and J by 3 bases, with 13 bases between them. The CDR3 is 14 residues long. The CDR3 loop reads CASSYTGSRYEQYF. The CDR3 DNA sequence: TGTGCCAGCAGCTACACGGGATCCCGCTACGAGCAGTACTTC.

The rearrangement uses TRBV20-1 and TRBJ2-1; either TRBD1 or TRBD2 may fit D (5 bases each). The CDR3 spans 14 residues. The V and J ends lost 6 bases and 8 bases respectively, with 20 bases between them. The germline CDR1 and CDR2 sequences are DFQATT and SNEGSKA (reference sequence). CDR3 amino acids: CSAQTPGRSHEQFF. CDR3 DNA sequence: TGCAGTGCCCAAACCCCGGGACGTTCACATGAGCAGTTCTTC.

This clonotype has a handful of counts. This chain joins TRBV10-3 and TRBJ1-2; TRBD1 might be the D (6 bases). V was cut by 3 bases and J by 1 base, with 12 bases left in between. The length of the CDR3 is 15 residues. Germline V gene lookup returns CDR1 ENHRY and CDR2 SYGVKD. CDR3 loop: CAISDLDRLNYGYTF. For the CDR3, the DNA is TGTGCCATCAGTGACCTGGACAGACTTAACTATGGCTACACCTTC.

This chain joins TRBV6-5 and TRBJ2-3; D is perhaps TRBD2 (5 bases). The CDR3 is 15 amino acids. The V and J ends lost 0 bases and 6 bases respectively, with 13 bases between them. The germline V gene encodes CDR1 MNHEY and CDR2 SVGAGI. CDR3 nucleotide sequence: TGTGCCAGCAGTTACTCGCGAGGGCGTGGGGATACGCAGTATTTT. Residues: CASSYSRGRGDTQYF.

This chain joins TRBV11-2 and TRBJ1-2; maybe TRBD1 (5 bases). The V end was cut by 1 base, the J end by 5 bases, with 11 bases between. Germline V gene data show CDR1 as SGHAT and CDR2 as FQNNGV. The CDR3 contains 14 residues. CDR3 loop: CASSLGRVEYGYTF. The CDR3 DNA sequence: TGTGCCAGCAGCTTAGGCAGGGTAGAGTATGGCTACACCTTC.

V gene TRBV6-1 combines with J gene TRBJ2-2; 8 bases agree with TRBD1. The CDR3 loop spans 14 amino acids. Germline CDR1 reads MNHNS; CDR2 reads SASEGT. V was pared by 10 bases and J by 5 bases, with 9 bases of the junction left unmatched. The CDR3, as DNA: TGTGCCACTCCCAGGGGGCACTTAACCGGGGAGCTGTTTTTT. Translating it yields CATPRGHLTGELFF.

This clonotype was counted only a few times. This chain links TRBV7-2 with TRBJ2-3; 14 positions agree with TRBD2. The ends lost 2 bases at V and 3 bases at J; junction bases unmatched: 10. The CDR3 is 19 residues long. Germline V gene sequence: CDR1 SGHTA, CDR2 FQGNSA. The CDR3 reads CASSLPSGTSGGYTDTQYF. In DNA form, the CDR3 reads TGTGCCAGCAGCTTACCCTCCGGGACTAGCGGGGGATATACAGATACGCAGTATTTT. Variable domain in full (rest from reference TRBV7-2 and TRBJ2-3): GAGVSQSPSNKVTEKGKDVELRCDPISGHTALYWYRQSLGQGLEFLIYFQGNSAPDKSGLPSDRFSAERTGGSVSTLTIQRTQQEDSAVYLCASSLPSGTSGGYTDTQYFGPGTRLTVL.